Sequencing of this T cell receptor beta chain was carried out in a study of blood T cell repertoires in COVID-19. As for the study in general: T cells, B-cell-depleted T cells, or PBMCs supplied cDNA or gDNA.

In the authors' methods: How many nucleated cells were present was estimated from reference gene primer amplification. Here immunoSEQ multiplex PCR was the method, and the copy in TCRdb shows in-frame clones only, minus some. V, J and clone size are taken as reported in that table, and D and trimming were inferred from the DNA itself. The sample shows 150,000 or so clones, 82% of them seen only once. V was clipped by 4 bases and J by 5 bases, with 4 bases between them. Germline CDR1 reads SQVTM; CDR2 reads ANQGSEA. CDR3 size: 10 residues. Sequencing was performed on peripheral blood. This TCR was recovered from an older woman with acute or convalescent COVID-19. The chain recombines TRBV29-1 with TRBJ2-3; D is uncertain. The CDR3 region is CSVVKDTQYF. The CDR3 bases are TGCAGCGTTGTCAAAGATACGCAGTATTTT.